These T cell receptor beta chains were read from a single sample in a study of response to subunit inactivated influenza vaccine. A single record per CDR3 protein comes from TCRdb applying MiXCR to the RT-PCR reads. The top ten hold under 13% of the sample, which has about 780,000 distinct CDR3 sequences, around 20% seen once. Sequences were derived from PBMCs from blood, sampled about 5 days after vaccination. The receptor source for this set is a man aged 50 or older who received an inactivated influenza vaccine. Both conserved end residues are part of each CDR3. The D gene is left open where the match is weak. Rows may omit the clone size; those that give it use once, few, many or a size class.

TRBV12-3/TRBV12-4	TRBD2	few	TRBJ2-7	CASRTSGRTYEQYF	TGTGCCAGCAGGACTAGCGGGAGAACCTACGAGCAGTACTTC
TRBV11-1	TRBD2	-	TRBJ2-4	CASSPSLAGTVPAKNIQYF	TGTGCCAGCAGCCCCTCACTAGCGGGGACAGTCCCGGCCAAAAACATTCAGTACTTC
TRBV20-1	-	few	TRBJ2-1	CSASVLLQSEQFF	TGCAGTGCTAGCGTACTTCTACAATCTGAGCAGTTCTTC
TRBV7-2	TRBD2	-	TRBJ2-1	CASSLGLAGGQDEQFF	TGTGCCAGCAGCTTGGGGCTAGCGGGGGGTCAGGATGAGCAGTTCTTC
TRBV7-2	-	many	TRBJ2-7	CASSLSGRGSYEQYF	TGTGCCAGCAGCTTGAGCGGAAGAGGGTCCTACGAGCAGTACTTC
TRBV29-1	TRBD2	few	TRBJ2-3	CTTGSGSADTQYF	TGCACCACGGGTAGCGGGAGCGCAGATACGCAGTATTTT
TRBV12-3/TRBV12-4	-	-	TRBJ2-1	CASSQTKGTYNEQFF	TGTGCCAGCAGTCAAACTAAAGGGACCTACAATGAGCAGTTCTTC
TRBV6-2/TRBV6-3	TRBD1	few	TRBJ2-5	CASRTGDYQETQYF	TGTGCCAGCAGGACAGGGGATTACCAAGAGACCCAGTACTTC
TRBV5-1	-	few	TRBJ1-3	CASKEDTGNTIYF	TGCGCCAGCAAGGAGGATACTGGAAACACCATATATTTT
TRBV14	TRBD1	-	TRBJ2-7	CASSQEGTGPSYEQYF	TGTGCCAGCAGCCAAGAAGGGACAGGCCCATCCTACGAGCAGTACTTC
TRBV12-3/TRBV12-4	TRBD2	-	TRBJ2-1	CASSEPVAGGPNEQFF	TGTGCCAGCAGCGAGCCCGTGGCGGGAGGGCCCAATGAGCAGTTCTTC
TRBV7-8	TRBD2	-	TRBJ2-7	CASSHLVLAGNYEQYF	TGTGCCAGCAGCCATCTCGTATTAGCGGGGAACTACGAGCAGTACTTC
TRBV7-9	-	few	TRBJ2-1	CASSLEPDNEQFF	TGTGCCAGCAGCTTAGAGCCGGACAATGAGCAGTTCTTC
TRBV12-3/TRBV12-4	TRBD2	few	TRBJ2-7	CASRASGPPVYEQYF	TGTGCCAGCAGGGCTAGCGGGCCCCCCGTCTACGAGCAGTACTTC
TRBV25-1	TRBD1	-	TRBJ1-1	CASSELGRGPGTEAFF	TGTGCCAGCAGTGAACTCGGCAGGGGGCCGGGCACTGAAGCTTTCTTT
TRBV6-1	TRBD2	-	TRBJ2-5	CASFPAGGPETQYF	TGTGCCAGCTTCCCAGCGGGAGGGCCGGAGACCCAGTACTTC
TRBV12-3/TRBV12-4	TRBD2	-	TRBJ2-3	CASTSGGHTDTQYF	TGTGCCAGCACTAGCGGGGGGCACACAGATACGCAGTATTTT
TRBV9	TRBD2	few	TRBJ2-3	CASTGGSGHRTDTQYF	TGTGCCAGCACCGGAGGTAGCGGGCACCGCACAGATACGCAGTATTTT
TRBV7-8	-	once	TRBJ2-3	CASSKGRGSTDTQYF	TGTGCCAGCAGCAAAGGCAGGGGAAGCACAGATACGCAGTATTTT
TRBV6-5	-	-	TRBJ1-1	CASSYSNSNTEAFF	TGTGCCAGCAGTTACTCGAATTCTAACACTGAAGCTTTCTTT
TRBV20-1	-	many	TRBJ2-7	CSARALGPGSYEQYF	TGCAGTGCTAGGGCACTCGGCCCGGGCTCCTACGAGCAGTACTTC
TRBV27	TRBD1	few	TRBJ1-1	CASSPRTGLILNTEAFF	TGTGCCAGCAGTCCGAGGACAGGGCTTATCCTGAACACTGAAGCTTTCTTT
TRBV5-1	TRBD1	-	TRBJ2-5	CASSTQGEETQYF	TGCGCCAGCAGCACACAGGGGGAAGAGACCCAGTACTTC
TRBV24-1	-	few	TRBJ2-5	CATSDPVGLQETQYF	TGTGCCACCAGTGATCCGGTAGGACTCCAAGAGACCCAGTACTTC
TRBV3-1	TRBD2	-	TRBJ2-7	CASSRSGIGYEQYF	TGTGCCAGCAGCCGAAGCGGGATCGGTTACGAGCAGTACTTC
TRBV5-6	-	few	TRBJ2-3	CASSYRTSGGNRDTQYF	TGTGCCAGCAGCTACCGGACTAGTGGGGGCAATAGGGATACGCAGTATTTT
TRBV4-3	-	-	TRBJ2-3	CASSPSGSISTDTQYF	TGCGCCAGCAGCCCTTCGGGTTCGATCTCCACAGATACGCAGTATTTT
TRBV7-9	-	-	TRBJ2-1	CASSLFGGGYNEQFF	TGTGCCAGCAGCTTATTCGGGGGAGGATACAATGAGCAGTTCTTC